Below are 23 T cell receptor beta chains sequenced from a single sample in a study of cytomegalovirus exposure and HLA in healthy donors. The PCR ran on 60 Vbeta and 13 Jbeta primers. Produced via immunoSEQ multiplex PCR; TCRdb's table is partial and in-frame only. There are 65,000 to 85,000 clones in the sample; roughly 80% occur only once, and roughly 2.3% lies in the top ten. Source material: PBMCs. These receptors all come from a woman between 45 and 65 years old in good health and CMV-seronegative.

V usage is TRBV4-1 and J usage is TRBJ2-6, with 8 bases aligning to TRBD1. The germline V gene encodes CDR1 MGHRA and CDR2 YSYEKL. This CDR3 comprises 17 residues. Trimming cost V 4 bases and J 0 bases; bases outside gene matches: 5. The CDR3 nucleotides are TGCGCCAGCAGCCTTCAGGGGGCGACCTCTGGGGCCAACGTCCTGACTTTC. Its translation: CASSLQGATSGANVLTF.

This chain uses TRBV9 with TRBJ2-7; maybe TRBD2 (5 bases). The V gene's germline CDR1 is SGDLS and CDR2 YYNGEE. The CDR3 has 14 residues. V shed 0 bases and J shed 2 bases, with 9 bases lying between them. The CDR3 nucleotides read TGTGCCAGCAGCGTAGATGGAGGAGCCTACGAGCAGTACTTC. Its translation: CASSVDGGAYEQYF.

The CDR3 DNA reads as TGTGCCATCCGGGGGGCCCTGGGGGACTACGAGCAGTACTTC. Translating it yields CAIRGALGDYEQYF. This rearrangement joins TRBV10-3 to TRBJ2-7, with D possibly TRBD2 on 7 matching bases. This CDR3 region has 14 residues. CDR1 and CDR2 from the germline V gene are ENHRY and SYGVKD. V lost 8 bases and J 3 bases, leaving 17 bases between the germline ends.

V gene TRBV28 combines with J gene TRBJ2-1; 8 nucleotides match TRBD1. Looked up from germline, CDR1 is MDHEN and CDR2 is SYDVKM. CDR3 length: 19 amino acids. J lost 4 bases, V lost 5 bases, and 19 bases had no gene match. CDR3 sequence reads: CASSPGTGESINPYNEQFF. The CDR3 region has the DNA TGTGCCAGCAGTCCCGGGACAGGAGAAAGCATAAACCCTTACAATGAGCAGTTCTTC.

The CDR3 bases are TGTGCCATCAGTGAGTCAGCGGGACCTACCTACGAGCAGTACTTC. It specifies CAISESAGPTYEQYF. V is TRBV10-3 and J is TRBJ2-7; 7 bases match TRBD2. Losses at the gene ends were 0 bases for V and 2 bases for J; bases not matched to a gene: 4. Germline V lookup: CDR1 ENHRY, CDR2 SYGVKD. CDR3 size: 15 residues.

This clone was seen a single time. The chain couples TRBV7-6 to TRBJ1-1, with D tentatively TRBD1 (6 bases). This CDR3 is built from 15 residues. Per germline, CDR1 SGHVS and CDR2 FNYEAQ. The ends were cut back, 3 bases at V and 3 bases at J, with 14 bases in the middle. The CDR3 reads CASSLGAGLDTEAFF. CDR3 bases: TGTGCCAGCAGCTTGGGGGCAGGGCTTGACACTGAAGCTTTCTTT.

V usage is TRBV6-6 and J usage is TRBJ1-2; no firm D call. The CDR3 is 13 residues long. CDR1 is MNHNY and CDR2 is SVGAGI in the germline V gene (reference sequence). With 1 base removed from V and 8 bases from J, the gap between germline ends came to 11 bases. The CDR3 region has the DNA TGTGCCAGCAGTTACTTCCTAAACGAAGGCTACACCTTC. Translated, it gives CASSYFLNEGYTF.

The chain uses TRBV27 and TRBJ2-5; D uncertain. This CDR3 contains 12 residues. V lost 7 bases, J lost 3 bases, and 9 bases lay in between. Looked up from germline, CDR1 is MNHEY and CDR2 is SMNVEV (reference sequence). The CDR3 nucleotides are TGTGCCAGCAAATCGGCGGAAGAGACCCAGTACTTC. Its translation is CASKSAEETQYF.

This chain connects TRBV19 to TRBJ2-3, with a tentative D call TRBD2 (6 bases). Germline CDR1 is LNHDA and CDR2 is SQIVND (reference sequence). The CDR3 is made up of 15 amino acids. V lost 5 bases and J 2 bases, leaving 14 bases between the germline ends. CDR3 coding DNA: TGTGCCAGTAGTCAGGCGGGGACCATCACAGATACGCAGTATTTT. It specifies CASSQAGTITDTQYF.

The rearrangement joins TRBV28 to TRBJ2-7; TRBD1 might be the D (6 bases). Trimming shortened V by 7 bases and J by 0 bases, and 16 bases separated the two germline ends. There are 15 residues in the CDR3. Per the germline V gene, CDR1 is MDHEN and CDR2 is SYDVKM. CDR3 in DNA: TGTGCCAGCACCCAGGGGCTGGGTTCCTCCTACGAGCAGTACTTC. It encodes CASTQGLGSSYEQYF.

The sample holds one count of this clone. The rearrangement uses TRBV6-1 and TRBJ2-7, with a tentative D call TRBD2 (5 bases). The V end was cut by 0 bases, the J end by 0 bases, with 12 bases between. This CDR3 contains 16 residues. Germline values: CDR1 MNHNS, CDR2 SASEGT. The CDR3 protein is CASSEARGMGSYEQYF. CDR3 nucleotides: TGTGCCAGCAGTGAAGCTAGAGGGATGGGCTCCTACGAGCAGTACTTC.

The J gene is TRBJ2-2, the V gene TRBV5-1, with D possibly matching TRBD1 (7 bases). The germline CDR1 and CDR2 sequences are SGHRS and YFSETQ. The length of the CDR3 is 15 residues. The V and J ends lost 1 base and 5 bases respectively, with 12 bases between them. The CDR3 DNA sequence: TGCGCCAGCAGCTTGTGGGCAGGGGGGACCGGGGAGCTGTTTTTT. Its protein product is CASSLWAGGTGELFF.

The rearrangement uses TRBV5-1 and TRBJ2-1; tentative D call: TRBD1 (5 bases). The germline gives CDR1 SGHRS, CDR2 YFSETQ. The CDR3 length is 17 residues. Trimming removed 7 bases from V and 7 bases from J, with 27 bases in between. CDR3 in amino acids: CASPLPPGRSGLNEQFF. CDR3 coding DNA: TGCGCCAGCCCCCTCCCCCCAGGGCGATCCGGCCTAAATGAGCAGTTCTTC.

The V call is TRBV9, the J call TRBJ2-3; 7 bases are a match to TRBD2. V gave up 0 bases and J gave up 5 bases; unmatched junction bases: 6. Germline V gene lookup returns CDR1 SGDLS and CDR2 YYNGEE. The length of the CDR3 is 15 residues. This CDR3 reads CASSVASGRGDTQYF. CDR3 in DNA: TGTGCCAGCAGCGTAGCGTCGGGGAGGGGAGATACGCAGTATTTT. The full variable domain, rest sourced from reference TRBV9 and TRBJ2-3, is DSGVTQTPKHLITATGQRVTLRCSPRSGDLSVYWYQQSLDQGLQFLIQYYNGEERAKGNILERFSAQQFPDLHSELNLSSLELGDSALYFCASSVASGRGDTQYFGPGTRLTVL.

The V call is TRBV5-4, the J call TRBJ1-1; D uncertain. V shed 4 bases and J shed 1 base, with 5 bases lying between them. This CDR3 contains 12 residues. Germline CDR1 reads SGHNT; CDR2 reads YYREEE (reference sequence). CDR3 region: CASSPGNTEAFF. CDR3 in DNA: TGTGCCAGCAGCCCGGGGAACACTGAAGCTTTCTTT.

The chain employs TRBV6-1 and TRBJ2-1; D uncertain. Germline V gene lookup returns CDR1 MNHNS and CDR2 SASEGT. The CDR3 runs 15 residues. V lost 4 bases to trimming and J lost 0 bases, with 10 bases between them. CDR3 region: CASSATTSSYNEQFF. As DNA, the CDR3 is TGTGCCAGCAGTGCTACCACGAGCTCCTACAATGAGCAGTTCTTC.

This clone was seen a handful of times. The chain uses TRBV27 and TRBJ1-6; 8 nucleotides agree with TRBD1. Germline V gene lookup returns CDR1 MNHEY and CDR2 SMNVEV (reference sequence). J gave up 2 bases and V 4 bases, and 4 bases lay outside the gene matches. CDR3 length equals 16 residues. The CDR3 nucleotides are TGTGCCAGCAGTTCCGGACAGGGTACCTATAATTCACCCCTCCACTTT. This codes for CASSSGQGTYNSPLHF.

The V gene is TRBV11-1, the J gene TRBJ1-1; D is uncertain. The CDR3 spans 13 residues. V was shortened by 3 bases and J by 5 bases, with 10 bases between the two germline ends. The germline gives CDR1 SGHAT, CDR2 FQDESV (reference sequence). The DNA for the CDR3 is TGTGCCAGCAGCTTGTACCGGGAGACTGAAGCTTTCTTT. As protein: CASSLYRETEAFF.

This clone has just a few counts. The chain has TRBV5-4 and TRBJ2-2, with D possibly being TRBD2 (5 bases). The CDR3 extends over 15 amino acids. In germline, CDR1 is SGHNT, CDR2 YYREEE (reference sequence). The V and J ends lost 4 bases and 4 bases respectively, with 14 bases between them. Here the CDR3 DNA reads TGTGCCAGCAGCGAACTAGGAAAATTCACCGGGGAGCTGTTTTTT. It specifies CASSELGKFTGELFF.

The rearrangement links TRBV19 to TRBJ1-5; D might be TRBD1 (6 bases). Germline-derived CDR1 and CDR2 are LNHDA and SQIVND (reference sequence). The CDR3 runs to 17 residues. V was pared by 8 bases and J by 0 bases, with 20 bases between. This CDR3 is CASSPDRPLYSNQPQHF. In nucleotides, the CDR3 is TGTGCCAGTTCCCCGGACAGACCCCTTTATAGCAATCAGCCCCAGCATTTT.

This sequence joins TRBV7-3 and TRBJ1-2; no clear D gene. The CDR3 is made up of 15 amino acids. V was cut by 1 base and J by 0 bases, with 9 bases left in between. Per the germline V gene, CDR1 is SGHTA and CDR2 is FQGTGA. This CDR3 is CASSLIPSANYGYTF. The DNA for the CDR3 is TGTGCCAGCAGCTTAATTCCCTCGGCTAACTATGGCTACACCTTC.

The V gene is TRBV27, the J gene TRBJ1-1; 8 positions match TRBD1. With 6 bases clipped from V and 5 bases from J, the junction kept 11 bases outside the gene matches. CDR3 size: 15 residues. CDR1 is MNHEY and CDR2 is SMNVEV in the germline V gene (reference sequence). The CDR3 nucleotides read TGTGCCAGCAGCCGTTTTGACAGGGGTGGGACTGAAGCTTTCTTT. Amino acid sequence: CASSRFDRGGTEAFF.

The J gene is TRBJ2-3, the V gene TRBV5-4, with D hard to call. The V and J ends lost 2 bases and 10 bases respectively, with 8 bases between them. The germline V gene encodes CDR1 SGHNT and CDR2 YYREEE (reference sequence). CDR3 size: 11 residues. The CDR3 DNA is TGTGCCAGCAGCTTTGGAGAGGCGCAGTATTTT. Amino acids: CASSFGEAQYF.